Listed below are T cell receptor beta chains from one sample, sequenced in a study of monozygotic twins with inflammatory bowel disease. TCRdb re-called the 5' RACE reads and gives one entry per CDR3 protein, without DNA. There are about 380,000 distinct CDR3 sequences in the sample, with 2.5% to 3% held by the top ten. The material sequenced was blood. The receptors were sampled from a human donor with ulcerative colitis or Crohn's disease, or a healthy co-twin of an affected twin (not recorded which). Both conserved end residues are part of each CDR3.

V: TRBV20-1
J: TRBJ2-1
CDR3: CSASSGQGLFF

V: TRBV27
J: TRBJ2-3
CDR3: CASSLGLASASSTDTQYF

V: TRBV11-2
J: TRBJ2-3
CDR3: CASSPSGGGGSDTQYF

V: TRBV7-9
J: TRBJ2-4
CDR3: CASSLEVLGRIQYF

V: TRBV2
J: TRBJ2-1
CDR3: CASSPQQDNEQFF

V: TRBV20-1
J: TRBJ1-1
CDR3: CSASFQVNTEAFF

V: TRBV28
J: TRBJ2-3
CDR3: CASRLTADTQYF

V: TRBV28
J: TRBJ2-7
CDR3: CASSFVRPSYEQYF

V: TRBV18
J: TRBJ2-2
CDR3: CASSRTGGDYTGELFF

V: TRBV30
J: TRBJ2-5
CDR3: CAWSHGGAFETQYF

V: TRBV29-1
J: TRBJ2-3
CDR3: CSVDGGREKRGDTQYF

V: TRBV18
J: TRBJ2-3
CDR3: CASSTGGLDTQYF

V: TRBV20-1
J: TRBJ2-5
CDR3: CSARAVVGGETQYF

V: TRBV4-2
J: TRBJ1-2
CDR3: CASSQVGSGWYGYTF

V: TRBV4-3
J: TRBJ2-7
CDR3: CASSQARDRSYEQYF

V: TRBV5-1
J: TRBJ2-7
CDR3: CASSLRQFSSYEQYF

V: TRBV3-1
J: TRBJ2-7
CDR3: CASSQDSGAYEQYF